This TCR beta chain was identified during a study of cytomegalovirus exposure and HLA in healthy donors. Across the whole study: The 120 or so validation repertoires, a later analysis reported, used the same platform as the approximately 700 first-cohort repertoires.

Profiled with immunoSEQ multiplex PCR; TCRdb holds only in-frame clones, not every one. The sample lists under 200,000 clones, approximately 86% occurring once. Turning to this clone: What it binds is unknown.

Study outcomes and limitations: There were a few CMV-associated chains whose specificity for CMV antigens was confirmed in vitro. The classifier was said to identify cytomegalovirus status with high specificity and sensitivity. TCR beta chains numbering more than 150 were designated cytomegalovirus-associated.

Trimming left V 0 bases short and J 3 bases short, with 7 bases between. CDR3 length: 13 amino acids. Germline V gene lookup returns CDR1 SGDLS and CDR2 YYNGEE. V usage is TRBV9 and J usage is TRBJ2-7; D perhaps matches TRBD2 (5 bases). The clonotype comes from a woman under 30 in good health and CMV-seronegative. The sample comprised PBMCs. CDR3 in amino acids: CASSVGAGYEQYF. The DNA for the CDR3 is TGTGCCAGCAGCGTAGGGGCGGGCTACGAGCAGTACTTC.